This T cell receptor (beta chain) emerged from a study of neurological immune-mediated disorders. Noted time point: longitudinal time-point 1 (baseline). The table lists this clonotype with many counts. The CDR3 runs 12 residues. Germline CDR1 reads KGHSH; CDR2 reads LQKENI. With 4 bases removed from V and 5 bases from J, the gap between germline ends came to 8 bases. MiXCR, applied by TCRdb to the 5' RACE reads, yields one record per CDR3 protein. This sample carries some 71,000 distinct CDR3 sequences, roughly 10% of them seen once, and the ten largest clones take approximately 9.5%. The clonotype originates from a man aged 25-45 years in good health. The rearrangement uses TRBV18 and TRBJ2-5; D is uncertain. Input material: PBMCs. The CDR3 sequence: CASSLEGETQYF. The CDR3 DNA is TGTGCCAGCTCACTCGAAGGGGAGACCCAGTACTTC. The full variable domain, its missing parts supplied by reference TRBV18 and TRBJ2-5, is NAGVMQNPRHLVRRRGQEARLRCSPMKGHSHVYWYRQLPEEGLKFMVYLQKENIIDESGMPKERFSAEFPKEGPSILRIQQVVRGDSAAYFCASSLEGETQYFGPGTRLLVL.